This passage covers 22 T cell receptor beta chains from one sample sequenced in a study of blood T cell repertoires in COVID-19 (dated by TCRdb to between 2020 and 2021). Libraries were constructed by the immunoSEQ multiplex PCR assay. The immuneACCESS repertoire file appears here via TCRdb, limited to in-frame rearrangements. These files lack a portion of the clones; in checked studies, under half of the deficit traces to unresolved V genes, and the cause of the others is not known. This sample holds some 180,000 clones; around 85% were observed only once. Jointly, the top ten make up less than 15% of the sample. The sample comprised peripheral blood. The receptors derive from a man aged 50 to 59 who had recovered from COVID-19.

This chain links TRBV25-1 with TRBJ2-7, with D perhaps matching TRBD1 (6 bases). V was pared by 1 base and J by 4 bases, with 14 bases between. CDR1 and CDR2 from the germline V gene are MGHDK and SYGVNS. The CDR3 spans 15 residues. CDR3 sequence reads: CASSESLGHGYEQYF. In DNA form, the CDR3 reads TGTGCCAGCAGTGAATCTCTGGGACACGGGTACGAGCAGTACTTC.

The chain employs TRBV19 and TRBJ2-5; D call uncertain. Trimming took off 1 base at V and 3 bases at J, with 12 bases between the two ends. The CDR3 extends over 15 amino acids. Germline V gene sequence: CDR1 LNHDA, CDR2 SQIVND (reference sequence). The CDR3 nucleotides read TGTGCCAGTAGTATAGGTCCACACACTAAAGAGACCCAGTACTTC. It translates to CASSIGPHTKETQYF.

The rearrangement uses TRBV5-1 and TRBJ2-4; TRBD2 agrees at 9 bases. Germline V gene lookup returns CDR1 SGHRS and CDR2 YFSETQ. The CDR3 spans 19 residues. The trim removed 0 bases at V and 0 bases at J, leaving 10 bases unmatched. The chain's CDR3 is CASSLGLAEEGLAKNIQYF. The DNA of the CDR3 is TGCGCCAGCAGCTTGGGACTAGCGGAAGAAGGACTAGCCAAAAACATTCAGTACTTC.

The CDR3 DNA follows: TGTGCCAGCAGCCATCTGAAGGGGAGGGCCACGGATGAGCAGTTCTTC. Its protein is CASSHLKGRATDEQFF. The rearrangement links TRBV3-1 (or the pseudogene TRBV3-2) to TRBJ2-1; 7 bases agree with TRBD2. Germline V gene data show CDR1 as LGHDT and CDR2 as YNNKEL (reference sequence). Trimming removed 3 bases from V and 8 bases from J; junction bases left unmatched: 13. The CDR3 runs to 16 residues.

This clone was seen only once. The CDR3: CASSRQGHEQYF. CDR3 DNA: TGTGCCAGCAGTCGACAGGGCCACGAGCAGTACTTC. V usage is TRBV6-2 or TRBV6-3 and J usage is TRBJ2-7, with 7 bases identical to TRBD1. Germline assignment: CDR1 MNHEY and CDR2 SVGEGT. This CDR3 region has 12 residues. V trimming: 5 bases; J trimming: 5 bases; junction bases outside the gene matches: 3.

This clone has only one observation. V and J are TRBV11-1 and TRBJ2-5; TRBD1 matches at 9 bases. The CDR3 is made up of 15 amino acids. With 5 bases clipped from V and 4 bases from J, the junction kept 8 bases outside the gene matches. Germline CDR1 is SGHAT and CDR2 is FQDESV (reference sequence). The CDR3 loop is CASSIDNRGPETQYF. The DNA of the CDR3 is TGTGCCAGCAGCATCGATAACAGGGGGCCAGAGACCCAGTACTTC. Drawing the rest from reference TRBV11-1 and TRBJ2-5, the complete variable domain is EAEVAQSPRYKITEKSQAVAFWCDPISGHATLYWYRQILGQGPELLVQFQDESVVDDSQLPKDRFSAERLKGVDSTLKIQPAELGDSAMYLCASSIDNRGPETQYFGPGTRLLVL.

The chain couples TRBV29-1 to TRBJ2-2; D might be TRBD2 (5 bases). Germline V gene data show CDR1 as SQVTM and CDR2 as ANQGSEA. The CDR3 contains 13 residues. Trimming took off 8 bases at V and 8 bases at J, with 18 bases between the two ends. Here the CDR3 reads CSSRQREKGELFF. CDR3 nucleotides: TGCAGCTCGAGGCAGAGGGAGAAGGGGGAGCTGTTTTTT.

This clone was counted many times. The chain carries TRBV29-1 and TRBJ1-2; D is undetermined. V shed 0 bases and J shed 5 bases, with 10 bases lying between them. From germline, CDR1 is SQVTM and CDR2 ANQGSEA. The CDR3 spans 13 residues. The CDR3 here is CSVEDRSLYGYTF. CDR3 bases: TGCAGCGTTGAAGATCGCAGTTTATATGGCTACACCTTC.

This clone was observed a single time. The rearrangement uses TRBV5-3 and TRBJ2-1; 10 bases match TRBD1. TRBV5-3 is noted as an ORF with a role that remains uncertain. The V gene end was trimmed by 3 bases and the J gene end by 7 bases; junction bases not matched to a gene: 4. This CDR3 spans 14 amino acids. The CDR3 is CARSSPGQGNEQFF. Written as DNA, the CDR3 is TGTGCCAGAAGCTCTCCGGGACAGGGGAATGAGCAGTTCTTC.

This clone was seen a single time. The rearrangement links TRBV27 to TRBJ2-1; TRBD2 matches 10 bases. The CDR3 runs to 18 residues. Germline-derived CDR1 and CDR2 are MNHEY and SMNVEV (reference sequence). With V trimmed by 4 bases and J by 0 bases, 9 bases remained unmatched. The CDR3 region is CASSSLTSGLRSYNEQFF. The CDR3 coding sequence is TGTGCCAGCAGTTCCCTGACTAGCGGGTTGCGCTCCTACAATGAGCAGTTCTTC.

This sequence joins TRBV20-1 and TRBJ1-5; D is unresolved. Trimming pared 3 bases from V and 3 bases from J, leaving 9 bases between. Germline V CDR1 and CDR2: DFQATT, SNEGSKA (reference sequence). This CDR3 spans 13 amino acids. For the CDR3, the DNA is TGCAGTGCTAGTATACAGCCCAATCAGCCCCAGCATTTT. It codes for CSASIQPNQPQHF.

This sequence joins TRBV19 and TRBJ2-1, with TRBD2 matching over 7 bases. Germline lookup yields CDR1 LNHDA and CDR2 SQIVND (reference sequence). Trimming at V came to 9 bases and at J to 2 bases, leaving 10 bases not matched to a gene. This CDR3 comprises 15 residues. This CDR3 is CASDPGAGPYNEQFF. DNA for the CDR3: TGTGCCAGCGATCCGGGAGCGGGACCCTACAATGAGCAGTTCTTC.

The rearrangement uses TRBV4-1 and TRBJ1-3, with D unresolved. V was pared by 3 bases and J by 3 bases, with 12 bases between. CDR1 is MGHRA and CDR2 is YSYEKL in the germline V gene. CDR3 length: 15 amino acids. The CDR3 spells CASSHNSGFGNTIYF. The CDR3, as DNA: TGCGCCAGCAGCCACAATTCGGGGTTTGGAAACACCATATATTTT.

The count of this clone is one. J is TRBJ1-1 and V is TRBV28, with TRBD1 matching over 8 bases. This CDR3 region has 14 residues. CDR1 MDHEN and CDR2 SYDVKM come from the germline V gene. With 3 bases clipped from V and 7 bases from J, the junction kept 7 bases outside the gene matches. CDR3 coding DNA: TGTGCCAGCAGTTTGGCCAGGGGGCAGGTTGAAGCTTTCTTT. Its protein product is CASSLARGQVEAFF.

The V call is TRBV30, the J call TRBJ2-1; D unresolved. Per germline, CDR1 GTSNPN and CDR2 SVGIG (reference sequence). This CDR3 has 12 residues. V was clipped by 0 bases and J by 10 bases, with 10 bases between them. The DNA of the CDR3 is TGTGCCTGGAGTGTACGTCGCGGAGAGCAGTTCTTC. Encoded protein: CAWSVRRGEQFF.

The gene calls are TRBV3-1 (or the pseudogene TRBV3-2) and TRBJ2-7; D gene ambiguous. Between the trimmed V and J ends, which lost 5 bases and 6 bases, there was a span of 17 bases. The CDR3 consists of 14 residues. Germline V CDR1 and CDR2: LGHDT, YNNKEL (reference sequence). The CDR3 protein is CASSFREAPSEQYF. The CDR3 coding sequence is TGTGCCAGCAGCTTCCGAGAGGCCCCTTCCGAGCAGTACTTC.

This clone was seen just once. V usage is TRBV6-5 and J usage is TRBJ2-5, with D perhaps TRBD2 (6 bases). The CDR3 is 13 residues long. The germline gives CDR1 MNHEY, CDR2 SVGAGI. The V and J ends lost 2 bases and 3 bases respectively, with 7 bases between them. The CDR3 region has the DNA TGTGCCAGCAGTTACGGCGGGAAAGAGACCCAGTACTTC. As protein: CASSYGGKETQYF.

This clone has more than one count but fewer than ten. The J gene is TRBJ2-1, the V gene TRBV24-1, with D possibly TRBD2 on 6 matching bases. This CDR3 has 15 amino acids. Trimming pared 7 bases from V and 8 bases from J, leaving 20 bases between. Germline V lookup: CDR1 KGHDR, CDR2 SFDVKD. CDR3: CATSDPGTFGDEQFF. DNA of the CDR3: TGTGCCACCAGCGATCCGGGGACTTTTGGCGATGAGCAGTTCTTC.

The gene calls are TRBV7-9 and TRBJ2-7; maybe TRBD1 (6 bases). Trimming removed 2 bases at V and 1 base at J, with 9 bases between. This CDR3 has 14 amino acids. Germline V gene data show CDR1 as SEHNR and CDR2 as FQNEAQ (reference sequence). The CDR3 DNA reads as TGTGCCAGCAGCTTACGACAGGATTCCTACGAGCAGTACTTC. This sequence encodes CASSLRQDSYEQYF.

This chain connects TRBV6-5 to TRBJ2-5; D is undetermined. The CDR3 is made up of 13 amino acids. Trimming took off 6 bases at V and 5 bases at J, with 13 bases between the two ends. Germline assignment: CDR1 MNHEY and CDR2 SVGAGI. Here the CDR3 DNA reads TGTGCCAGCAGACGAACCGTCCGGGAGACCCAGTACTTC. Its protein product is CASRRTVRETQYF.

This CDR3 is CSASRQGGTDTQYF. For the CDR3, the DNA is TGCAGTGCTAGTCGACAGGGGGGTACAGATACGCAGTATTTT. The chain joins TRBV20-1 to TRBJ2-3; TRBD1 agrees at 9 bases. After removal of 3 bases from V and 3 bases from J, the junction contained 4 bases not matched to a gene. This CDR3 is 14 amino acids long. From germline, CDR1 is DFQATT and CDR2 SNEGSKA (reference sequence).

V usage is TRBV20-1 and J usage is TRBJ2-5; no clear D gene. CDR3 length: 11 residues. Germline CDR1 is DFQATT and CDR2 is SNEGSKA (reference sequence). V shed 5 bases and J shed 4 bases, with 8 bases lying between them. CDR3 nucleotides: TGCAGTGCTCCCCTGAGAGAGACCCAGTACTTC. Translated: CSAPLRETQYF.